A single sample is the source of the 14 T cell receptor beta chains below, sequenced in a study of graft-versus-host responses after intestinal transplantation. Profiling relied on immunoSEQ multiplex PCR, and the TCRdb table lists in-frame clones only, not all of them. The data hold roughly 7,700 clones, with more than 85% observed a single time. Sequenced material: PBMCs, taken 11 days after intestinal transplantation. These TCRs come from a human patient who received an intestinal transplant, so some T cells may come from the graft donor.

The chain recombines TRBV27 with TRBJ2-7; 8 bases agree with TRBD2. Germline CDR1 and CDR2: MNHEY and SMNVEV (reference sequence). Losses at the gene ends were 2 bases for V and 2 bases for J; bases not matched to a gene: 8. The length of the CDR3 is 16 residues. In DNA form, the CDR3 reads TGTGCCAGCAGTTTAAAGGGACGTAGCGGGGCCTACGAGCAGTACTTC. Translated: CASSLKGRSGAYEQYF.

This chain links TRBV7-8 with TRBJ1-2, with D maybe TRBD1 (5 bases). The germline CDR1 and CDR2 sequences are SGHVS and FQNEAQ. CDR3 size: 14 residues. V lost 1 base to trimming and J lost 4 bases, with 10 bases between them. In DNA, the CDR3 is TGTGCCAGCAGCTTAGGTGCAGGGCCCTATGGCTACACCTTC. Its protein product is CASSLGAGPYGYTF.

This clone appeared once. The genes are TRBV7-9 and TRBJ2-4; D gene uncertain. V lost 3 bases and J 0 bases, leaving 9 bases between the germline ends. The CDR3 consists of 15 residues. Germline values: CDR1 SEHNR, CDR2 FQNEAQ (reference sequence). CDR3 coding DNA: TGTGCCAGCAGCTTTAGCAGCCTAGCCAAAAACATTCAGTACTTC. It specifies CASSFSSLAKNIQYF.

The J gene is TRBJ2-7, the V gene TRBV5-6; D might be TRBD2 (6 bases). The germline V gene has CDR1 SGHDT and CDR2 YYEEEE. V was clipped by 2 bases and J by 7 bases, with 16 bases between them. The CDR3 runs 14 residues. The CDR3 is CASSFRAGSWEQYF. The DNA of the CDR3 is TGTGCCAGCAGCTTTAGGGCGGGGTCCTGGGAGCAGTACTTC.

V usage is TRBV28 and J usage is TRBJ1-1; D is perhaps TRBD1 (6 bases). V was clipped by 2 bases and J by 4 bases, with 14 bases between them. CDR1 and CDR2 (germline): MDHEN, SYDVKM. The CDR3 has 15 residues. CDR3 protein: CASSLMETGSTEAFF. CDR3 bases: TGTGCCAGCAGTTTAATGGAGACAGGCAGCACTGAAGCTTTCTTT.

The chain couples TRBV28 to TRBJ1-1, with 7 positions matching TRBD1. The CDR3 extends over 15 amino acids. V shed 2 bases, J shed 5 bases, and the junction held 8 bases outside the gene matches. CDR1 MDHEN and CDR2 SYDVKM come from the germline V gene. The CDR3 sequence: CASSLRQGRKTEAFF. The DNA for the CDR3 is TGTGCCAGCAGTTTACGACAGGGAAGAAAAACTGAAGCTTTCTTT.

The chain couples TRBV10-2 to TRBJ2-3; TRBD2 matches 13 bases. The V and J ends lost 8 bases and 3 bases, in that order; junction bases with no gene match: 8. The germline CDR1 and CDR2 sequences are WSHSY and SAAADI. The CDR3 is 16 amino acids. The DNA for the CDR3 is TGCGCCAGCGCTTCTCCGGGACTAGCGGGGACAGATACGCAGTATTTT. It encodes CASASPGLAGTDTQYF.

The CDR3 here is CASSLPPEDREGDTEAFF. The CDR3 region has the DNA TGTGCCAGCAGTTTGCCCCCCGAGGACAGGGAAGGGGACACTGAAGCTTTCTTT. The chain couples TRBV28 to TRBJ1-1, with 8 bases that match TRBD1. V shed 3 bases, J shed 3 bases, and the junction held 15 bases outside the gene matches. From germline, CDR1 is MDHEN and CDR2 SYDVKM. The CDR3 consists of 18 residues.

The chain couples TRBV28 to TRBJ2-3; 14 nucleotides align to TRBD2. This CDR3 has 18 residues. Looked up from germline, CDR1 is MDHEN and CDR2 is SYDVKM. V was pared by 3 bases and J by 2 bases, with 7 bases of the junction left unmatched. CDR3 amino acids: CASSLRTSGGSFTDTQYF. DNA of the CDR3: TGTGCCAGCAGTTTGCGGACTAGCGGGGGGTCTTTCACAGATACGCAGTATTTT.

The chain combines TRBV18 with TRBJ2-7, with D perhaps TRBD1 (6 bases). This CDR3 has 16 residues. The germline gives CDR1 KGHSH, CDR2 LQKENI. Trimming cost V 3 bases and J 7 bases, with 22 bases left between them. The CDR3 loop is CASSPPKGVPGGEQYF. The DNA of the CDR3 is TGTGCCAGCTCACCCCCGAAGGGGGTCCCCGGCGGTGAGCAGTACTTC.

The chain is built from TRBV30 and TRBJ1-5; D uncertain. With 0 bases removed from V and 7 bases from J, the gap between germline ends came to 13 bases. The CDR3 extends over 14 amino acids. Looked up from germline, CDR1 is GTSNPN and CDR2 is SVGIG (reference sequence). CDR3 protein: CAWSVREVNQPQHF. For the CDR3, the DNA is TGTGCCTGGAGTGTACGGGAGGTCAACCAGCCCCAGCATTTT.

This chain connects TRBV28 to TRBJ1-4; the match to TRBD1 covers 8 bases. J lost 8 bases, V lost 6 bases, and 11 bases had no gene match. CDR1 and CDR2 from the germline V gene are MDHEN and SYDVKM. The CDR3 has 15 amino acids. The CDR3 region has the DNA TGTGCCAGCAGCCGCGAGGACAGGGCTTCGGAAAAACTGTTTTTT. Protein sequence: CASSREDRASEKLFF.

The gene calls are TRBV5-6 and TRBJ1-2, with a weak D call TRBD1 (5 bases). Trimming left V 6 bases short and J 1 base short, with 10 bases between. The CDR3 consists of 13 residues. Germline V gene lookup returns CDR1 SGHDT and CDR2 YYEEEE. This CDR3 reads CASTKTVNYGYTF. The CDR3, as DNA: TGTGCCAGCACCAAGACAGTTAACTATGGCTACACCTTC.

J is TRBJ2-5 and V is TRBV4-1, with D perhaps matching TRBD2 (6 bases). The germline CDR1 and CDR2 sequences are MGHRA and YSYEKL. V was trimmed by 7 bases and J by 0 bases, leaving 18 bases between them. CDR3 length equals 16 residues. The CDR3 protein is CASTTRVGGYQETQYF. As DNA, the CDR3 is TGCGCCAGCACCACCCGGGTCGGGGGATACCAAGAGACCCAGTACTTC.